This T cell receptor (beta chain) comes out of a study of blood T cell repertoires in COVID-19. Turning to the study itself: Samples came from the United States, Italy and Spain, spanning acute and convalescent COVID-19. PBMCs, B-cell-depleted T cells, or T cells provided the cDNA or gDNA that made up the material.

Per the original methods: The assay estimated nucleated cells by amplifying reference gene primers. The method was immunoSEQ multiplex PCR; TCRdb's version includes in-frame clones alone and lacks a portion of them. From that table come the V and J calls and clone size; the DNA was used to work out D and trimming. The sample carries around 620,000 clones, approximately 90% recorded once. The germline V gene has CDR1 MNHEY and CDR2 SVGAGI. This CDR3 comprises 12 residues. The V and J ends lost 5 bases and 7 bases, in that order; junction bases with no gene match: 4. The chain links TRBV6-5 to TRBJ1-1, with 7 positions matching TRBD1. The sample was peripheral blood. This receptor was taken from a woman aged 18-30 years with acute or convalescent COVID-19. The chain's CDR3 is CASSPGQVEAFF. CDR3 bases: TGTGCCAGCAGTCCAGGACAGGTTGAAGCTTTCTTT.